This entry lists 2 T cell receptor beta chains sequenced from one sample in a study of regulatory T cells in long-lasting Graves disease. To make TCR beta libraries, researchers used iRepertoire HTBI primers and Arm-PCR of CDR3 regions. TCRdb re-called the multiplex PCR reads through MiXCR, storing one row per CDR3 protein. This table holds 300,000 to 400,000 distinct CDR3 sequences, about a sixth found once. The time point was: newly diagnosed GD, antithyroid drugs for less than 3 months. Scientists built the TCR library using RNA that was extracted from PBMCs. These same records also appear under a second study, on T cells in Graves' hyperthyroidism and ophthalmopathy.

Sequences were derived from peripheral blood mononuclear cells (PBMCs), sampled at new diagnosis, from a patient treated with antithyroid drugs. All receptors come from a man aged 40-49 years with Graves disease.

This clonotype was found many times. In DNA, the CDR3 is TGCAGCGTTCGGCGGGGGATAGGCACAGATACGCAGTATTTT. It codes for CSVRRGIGTDTQYF. V and J are TRBV29-1 and TRBJ2-3; 7 bases are a match to TRBD2. Germline assignment: CDR1 SQVTM and CDR2 ANQGSEA. V shed 5 bases, J shed 1 base, and the junction held 6 bases outside the gene matches. This CDR3 is 14 amino acids long.

Many counts were recorded for this clonotype. This chain links TRBV7-9 with TRBJ1-3, with D perhaps matching TRBD1 (6 bases). CDR3 length: 13 amino acids. From germline, CDR1 is SEHNR and CDR2 FQNEAQ (reference sequence). V lost 5 bases, J lost 2 bases, and 7 bases lay in between. CDR3 sequence: CASSPGAGNTIYF. The DNA for the CDR3 is TGTGCCAGCAGCCCAGGGGCTGGAAACACCATATATTTT.